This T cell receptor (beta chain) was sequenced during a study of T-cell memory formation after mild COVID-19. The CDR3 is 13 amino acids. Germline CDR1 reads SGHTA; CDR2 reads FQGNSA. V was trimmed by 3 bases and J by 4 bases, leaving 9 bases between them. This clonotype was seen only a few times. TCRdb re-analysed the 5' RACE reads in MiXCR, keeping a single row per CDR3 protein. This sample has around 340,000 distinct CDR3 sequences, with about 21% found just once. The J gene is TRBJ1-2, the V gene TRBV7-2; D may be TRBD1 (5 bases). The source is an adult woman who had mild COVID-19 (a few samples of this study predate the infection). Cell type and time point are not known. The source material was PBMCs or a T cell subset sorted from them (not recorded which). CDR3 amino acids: CASSLPGLYGYTF. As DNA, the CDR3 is TGTGCCAGCAGCTTGCCGGGACTCTATGGCTACACCTTC. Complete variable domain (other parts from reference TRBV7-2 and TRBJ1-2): GAGVSQSPSNKVTEKGKDVELRCDPISGHTALYWYRQSLGQGLEFLIYFQGNSAPDKSGLPSDRFSAERTGGSVSTLTIQRTQQEDSAVYLCASSLPGLYGYTFGSGTRLTVV.